These 17 T cell receptor beta chains were sequenced from one sample in a study of early T cells in non-severe SARS-CoV-2 infection. Using its own MiXCR run on the 5' RACE reads, TCRdb lists one record per CDR3 protein. The repertoire holds tens of thousands of distinct CDR3 sequences, with around 5.6% as singletons. Sequencing was carried out using whole blood. Receptors originate from an adult who was a healthcare worker with PCR-confirmed SARS-CoV-2 infection or an uninfected control (not recorded which).

Only a few counts were recorded for this clonotype. This rearrangement joins TRBV2 to TRBJ2-1, with 7 positions matching TRBD1. V gave up 6 bases and J gave up 8 bases; unmatched junction bases: 13. CDR1 and CDR2 (germline): SNHLY, FYNNEI. The length of the CDR3 is 15 residues. The CDR3 nucleotides are TGTGCCAGCAGAATGACATTTTCCCAGGGGGATGAGCAGTTCTTC. The encoded protein is CASRMTFSQGDEQFF.

This clonotype appeared many times. V and J are TRBV18 and TRBJ2-7; D assignment may be TRBD1 or TRBD2 (5 bases each). The germline CDR1 and CDR2 sequences are KGHSH and LQKENI. Trimming left V 5 bases short and J 1 base short, with 15 bases between. The CDR3 is made up of 15 amino acids. The CDR3 DNA sequence: TGTGCCAGCTCAGATAGGGACCTCGCTTCCTACGAGCAGTACTTC. Translating it yields CASSDRDLASYEQYF.

This clonotype was seen many times. The chain combines TRBV7-2 with TRBJ1-1; possibly TRBD1 for D (5 bases). The germline CDR1 and CDR2 sequences are SGHTA and FQGNSA. This CDR3 spans 14 amino acids. The V and J ends lost 0 bases and 0 bases respectively, with 5 bases between them. The CDR3 spells CASSLADMNTEAFF. The CDR3, as DNA: TGTGCCAGCAGCTTAGCGGACATGAACACTGAAGCTTTCTTT.

This clonotype was found many times. The J gene is TRBJ1-1, the V gene TRBV7-9, with 8 bases lining up with TRBD1. Germline CDR1 SEHNR, CDR2 FQNEAQ (reference sequence). The CDR3 loop spans 15 amino acids. The V gene end was trimmed by 4 bases and the J gene end by 4 bases; junction bases not matched to a gene: 8. CDR3 DNA: TGTGCCAGCAGCTACCCGACAGGGGCGGGCACTGAAGCTTTCTTT. Translated: CASSYPTGAGTEAFF. Together with reference TRBV7-9 and TRBJ1-1, the CDR3 gives the full variable domain: DTGVSQNPRHKITKRGQNVTFRCDPISEHNRLYWYRQTLGQGPEFLTYFQNEAQLEKSRLLSDRFSAERPKGSFSTLEIQRTEQGDSAMYLCASSYPTGAGTEAFFGQGTRLTVV.

About this clonotype itself: A single base separates this from a much larger clone, so it may be a read error. The chain links TRBV28 to TRBJ2-7, with 9 bases lining up with TRBD2. V shed 8 bases, J shed 4 bases, and the junction held 12 bases outside the gene matches. Looked up from germline, CDR1 is MDHEN and CDR2 is SYDVKM. This CDR3 has 15 residues. CDR3: CASSPGTSWRYEQYF. In nucleotides, the CDR3 is TGTGCCAGCTCCCCCGGGACTAGCTGGAGATACGAGCAGTACTTC.

In its sample, this clonotype was seen many times. The chain joins TRBV3-1 to TRBJ2-3; TRBD1 or TRBD2 may be the D gene (6 bases each). Trimming shortened V by 4 bases and J by 5 bases, and 16 bases separated the two germline ends. Germline CDR1 LGHDT, CDR2 YNNKEL (reference sequence). The CDR3 sequence is 15 residues long. The CDR3 sequence is CASSLISGALDTQYF. The DNA for the CDR3 is TGTGCCAGCAGCCTAATCTCGGGGGCGTTAGATACGCAGTATTTT.

This clonotype was seen more than once but under ten times. This rearrangement joins TRBV5-1 to TRBJ1-2, with 10 bases lining up with TRBD1. With V trimmed by 4 bases and J by 6 bases, 9 bases remained unmatched. This CDR3 has 15 residues. Germline values: CDR1 SGHRS, CDR2 YFSETQ. CDR3 region: CASSRYGTGEDGYTF. In DNA, the CDR3 is TGCGCCAGCAGCAGGTACGGGACAGGGGAAGATGGCTACACCTTC.

The V call is TRBV7-9, the J call TRBJ2-3; 11 bases match TRBD2. The CDR3 extends over 18 amino acids. With 0 bases clipped from V and 5 bases from J, the junction kept 10 bases outside the gene matches. Germline assignment: CDR1 SEHNR and CDR2 FQNEAQ (reference sequence). The CDR3: CASSLAQGKLAGEDTQYF. The CDR3, as DNA: TGTGCCAGCAGCTTAGCCCAGGGGAAACTAGCGGGAGAAGATACGCAGTATTTT.

This clonotype was picked up many times. V is TRBV29-1 and J is TRBJ2-7, with 8 nucleotides matching TRBD2. Losses at the gene ends were 6 bases for V and 2 bases for J; bases not matched to a gene: 12. The CDR3 covers 15 residues. Germline lookup yields CDR1 SQVTM and CDR2 ANQGSEA. For the CDR3, the DNA is TGCAGCGTGCGTGTTAAACGGGAGGGTCCCTACGAGCAGTACTTC. This codes for CSVRVKREGPYEQYF.

This clonotype showed up just a few times. The rearrangement joins TRBV28 to TRBJ1-6; the match to TRBD1 covers 8 bases. Trimming at V came to 6 bases and at J to 8 bases, leaving 9 bases not matched to a gene. This CDR3 contains 15 residues. CDR1 MDHEN and CDR2 SYDVKM come from the germline V gene. CDR3 bases: TGTGCCAGCAGAACATCCGGGACAGGCGATTCACCCCTCCACTTT. This gives the protein CASRTSGTGDSPLHF. The whole variable domain, remainder taken from reference TRBV28 and TRBJ1-6, is DVKVTQSSRYLVKRTGEKVFLECVQDMDHENMFWYRQDPGLGLRLIYFSYDVKMKEKGDIPEGYSVSREKKERFSLILESASTNQTSMYLCASRTSGTGDSPLHFGNGTRLTVT.

This clonotype was observed many times. This chain uses TRBV6-2 or TRBV6-3 with TRBJ2-7; 7 nucleotides agree with TRBD1. CDR3 size: 12 residues. Losses at the gene ends were 5 bases for V and 5 bases for J; bases not matched to a gene: 3. The germline gives CDR1 MNHEY, CDR2 SVGEGT. Here the CDR3 reads CASSTTGNEQYF. CDR3 bases: TGTGCCAGCAGTACGACAGGGAACGAGCAGTACTTC.

This chain links TRBV28 with TRBJ1-1; D remains unclear. Deletions cut 8 bases from V and 4 bases from J, with 17 bases between. Germline CDR1 and CDR2: MDHEN and SYDVKM. This CDR3 spans 14 amino acids. As DNA, the CDR3 is TGTGCCAGCCTGCCAGGAGACCAGGCCACTGAAGCTTTCTTT. Translation gives CASLPGDQATEAFF.

This clonotype was observed a few times. DNA for the CDR3: TGTGCCAGCTGTGGGGGTCGGGCAGATACGCAGTATTTT. Its translation: CASCGGRADTQYF. J is TRBJ2-3 and V is TRBV12-3 or TRBV12-4; D assignment may be TRBD1 or TRBD2 (5 bases each). CDR3 length: 13 amino acids. Trimming removed 8 bases from V and 4 bases from J, with 13 bases in between.

This clonotype was detected a few times. This chain joins TRBV19 and TRBJ1-1; D ambiguous. V lost 1 base, J lost 5 bases, and 11 bases lay in between. Germline CDR1 reads LNHDA; CDR2 reads SQIVND (reference sequence). The CDR3 length is 14 residues. CDR3 protein: CASSIALDGTEAFF. In nucleotides, the CDR3 is TGTGCCAGTAGTATAGCCCTCGACGGGACTGAAGCTTTCTTT.

A few counts support this clonotype. The chain recombines TRBV6-5 with TRBJ1-2; D is unclear. CDR1 MNHEY and CDR2 SVGAGI come from the germline V gene. This CDR3 is 12 amino acids long. The V end was cut by 5 bases, the J end by 6 bases, with 10 bases between. The CDR3 loop is CASSTPPNGYTF. Written as DNA, the CDR3 is TGTGCCAGCAGTACTCCCCCCAATGGCTACACCTTC.

This clonotype was seen ten or more times. The chain recombines TRBV25-1 with TRBJ2-7; TRBD1 aligns across 10 bases. The CDR3 has 15 amino acids. In germline, CDR1 is MGHDK, CDR2 SYGVNS. J lost 4 bases, V lost 4 bases, and 7 bases had no gene match. This chain's CDR3 is CASSGTGTGAYEQYF. In nucleotides, the CDR3 is TGTGCCAGCAGTGGTACCGGGACAGGGGCTTACGAGCAGTACTTC.

This clonotype was seen a few times. The chain employs TRBV30 and TRBJ2-7; 10 nucleotides agree with TRBD2. Germline V gene sequence: CDR1 GTSNPN, CDR2 SVGIG (reference sequence). V was pared by 0 bases and J by 4 bases, with 27 bases of the junction left unmatched. The length of the CDR3 is 22 residues. Written as DNA, the CDR3 is TGTGCCTGGAGTGTACTTCGCCCCCATTCGCCTAGCGGGGGACCGTTTCAGTACGAGCAGTACTTC. Its protein is CAWSVLRPHSPSGGPFQYEQYF.